The entry below describes one TCR beta chain. What it binds is unknown. The germline V gene has CDR1 SGDLS and CDR2 YYNGEE. The CDR3 totals 15 residues. V gave up 3 bases and J gave up 0 bases; unmatched junction bases: 3. Generated by immunoSEQ multiplex PCR, the TCRdb table keeps only in-frame clones and is missing some. The sample carries roughly 70,000 clones, roughly 87% recorded once. The record originates from a study of OX40 agonist ivuxolimab in advanced cancers. The overall study: Having had anti-PD-1, anti-PD-L1 or anti-CTLA-4 therapy before was allowed, and approximately 40% had some. Overall study results and limits: Still undetermined is the antigen specificity of the expanded peripheral T cells. There were, on average, more expanded clones in CD8+ T cells than in CD4+.

J is TRBJ2-5 and V is TRBV9; 9 bases line up with TRBD2. The source was CD4+ or CD8+ T cells sorted from blood, collected in a trial of the OX40 agonist ivuxolimab. The clonotype was recovered from an adult with an advanced solid tumor such as melanoma, head and neck, liver or kidney cancer. CDR3 nucleotide sequence: TGTGCCAGCAGCGGTATAGCGGGAGACCAAGAGACCCAGTACTTC. As protein: CASSGIAGDQETQYF.